This TCR beta chain is drawn from a study of T cell responses to AZD1222 COVID-19 vaccine. CDR1 is SGHAT and CDR2 is FQNNGV in the germline V gene. This CDR3 region has 15 residues. V lost 4 bases and J lost 6; bases outside the gene matches: 9. Assay: immunoSEQ multiplex PCR; the TCRdb copy retains only in-frame clones and omits some. This sample yields some 150,000 clones, of which more than 90% are seen a single time; roughly 1.6% belongs to the top ten. Notes on the study in general: Donors skewed white British and female; clonal diversity was possibly underestimated.

This clone occurred once. The antigen remains undetermined. The sequences come from peripheral blood, collected 28 days after the second AZD1222 dose. This chain connects TRBV11-2 to TRBJ2-1; 7 bases agree with TRBD2. The clonotype was recovered from an adult who received the AZD1222 COVID-19 vaccine. CDR3 protein: CASSWGDYLPNEQFF. The CDR3 DNA reads TGTGCCAGCAGCTGGGGGGACTACTTGCCCAATGAGCAGTTCTTC.